This T cell receptor (beta chain) is drawn from a study of T-cell memory formation after mild COVID-19. Study as a whole: Largely, the TCR clusters proved donor specific.

In its sample, this clonotype was seen a few times. TCRdb called the 5' RACE reads again in MiXCR, with one record for every CDR3 protein. Of about 410,000 distinct CDR3 sequences listed, roughly 17% are singletons. The clonotype comes from a man younger than 30 who had mild COVID-19 (a few samples of this study predate the infection). Cell type and time point are not known. The specimen sequenced was PBMCs or a T cell subset sorted from them (not recorded which).

The CDR3 spells CASSTGTEPLYGYTF. CDR3 nucleotide sequence: TGTGCCAGCAGTACCGGGACAGAACCCCTCTATGGCTACACCTTC. The gene calls are TRBV6-2 or TRBV6-3 and TRBJ1-2; TRBD1 agrees at 7 bases. Germline lookup yields CDR1 MNHEY and CDR2 SVGEGT. The length of the CDR3 is 15 residues. After removal of 5 bases from V and 4 bases from J, the junction contained 10 bases not matched to a gene.